This TCR beta chain was profiled in a study of T cell responses to AZD1222 COVID-19 vaccine. Sequenced by immunoSEQ multiplex PCR; TCRdb stores in-frame clones only, minus some. The sample shows about 94,000 clones, 85% of them seen only once. V was trimmed by 0 bases and J by 4 bases, leaving 14 bases between them. The germline V gene has CDR1 SGHDT and CDR2 YYEEEE. This CDR3 is built from 16 residues. The sequencing here drew on peripheral blood, taken 28 days after the second AZD1222 dose. The source of this sequence is an adult who received the AZD1222 COVID-19 vaccine. The J gene is TRBJ1-3, the V gene TRBV5-6; D unclear. The CDR3 DNA follows: TGTGCCAGCAGCTTGGAGGACCGCACGGCGGGAAACACCATATATTTT. It encodes CASSLEDRTAGNTIYF. Based on the CDR3 plus reference TRBV5-6 and TRBJ1-3, the full variable domain is DAGVTQSPTHLIKTRGQQVTLRCSPKSGHDTVSWYQQALGQGPQFIFQYYEEEERQRGNFPDRFSGHQFPNYSSELNVNALLLGDSALYLCASSLEDRTAGNTIYFGEGSWLTVV.